A selection of T cell receptor beta chains follows, all from one sample in a study of cytomegalovirus exposure and HLA in healthy donors. Assay used: immunoSEQ multiplex PCR; TCRdb lists only in-frame clones, some missing. The table lists over 150,000 clones, approximately 80% of them singletons. Material: PBMCs. Receptors originate from a man aged 30 to 45 in good health and CMV-seropositive. The CDR3 runs from the conserved cysteine through the conserved F or W. The order of the fields is V gene, J gene, D gene, CDR3 protein. D genes are given only for firm matches.

TRBV2,TRBJ2-1,TRBD2,CASFGLAGHNEQFF
TRBV4-1,TRBJ2-5,.,CASSQVGEETQYF
TRBV30,TRBJ2-7,.,CAWGGVHEQYF
TRBV11-2,TRBJ2-4,.,CASTLAGLAKNIQYF
TRBV10-2,TRBJ2-7,TRBD2,CASCPLGGAYEQYF
TRBV6-5,TRBJ2-3,.,CASSYSPSLRDTQYF
TRBV7-8,TRBJ1-2,TRBD1,CASSLAFYRDRGFGYTF
TRBV11-2,TRBJ1-1,TRBD1,CASSRTGRTEAFF
TRBV7-2,TRBJ1-6,TRBD1,CASSFRQGPPLHF
TRBV5-4,TRBJ1-2,TRBD1,CASSLPGQGLSNYGYTF
TRBV5-6,TRBJ2-7,.,CASSFERGYEQYF
TRBV30,TRBJ1-4,.,CACTGKDEKLFF
TRBV7-3,TRBJ2-1,TRBD2,CASTSFTSGEYNEQFF
TRBV27,TRBJ2-5,TRBD1,CASQYTSDRVQTQYF
TRBV18,TRBJ1-1,.,CASSGSGTEAFF
TRBV6-1,TRBJ1-5,.,CASTAAGQPQHF
TRBV5-4,TRBJ2-7,.,CASSFSQGTYEQYF
TRBV18,TRBJ1-1,TRBD1,CASSLEQGAEAFF
TRBV10-3,TRBJ1-5,.,CAISESREGQPQHF
TRBV27,TRBJ2-2,TRBD2,CASSSLRLAGNTGELFF
TRBV12-5,TRBJ1-5,TRBD1,CASGPTGELNQPQHF
TRBV7-9,TRBJ2-5,.,CASSLEYTEETQYF
TRBV10-2,TRBJ1-5,.,CASSETGPNQPQHF
TRBV30,TRBJ2-5,.,CAWTSQGIEETQYF
TRBV5-1,TRBJ2-2,TRBD1,CASSLVGGDTGELFF
TRBV4-3,TRBJ2-3,TRBD2,CASSETSGATDTQYF
TRBV27,TRBJ1-1,TRBD1,CASSLSDRGRLIVNTEAFF
TRBV7-3,TRBJ1-2,.,CASSMGGDYGYTF
TRBV6-5,TRBJ2-1,.,CASSWEPGGEQFF
TRBV5-4,TRBJ1-6,.,CASRKNRVGGGYNSPLHF
TRBV2,TRBJ2-5,.,CATSTRGWDETQYF
TRBV29-1,TRBJ2-7,TRBD1,CSAGQGLSYEQYF
TRBV28,TRBJ2-7,.,CASSGQQITLAYEQYF
TRBV7-2,TRBJ1-1,.,CASRWRDGNTEAFF
TRBV10-1,TRBJ1-4,TRBD1,CASSELGQEREKLFF
TRBV27,TRBJ2-1,.,CASSSPGQAEFF
TRBV6-1,TRBJ2-3,.,CASRNTGGGTDTQYF
TRBV5-4,TRBJ2-1,TRBD1,CASSLGAPTDRSYNEQFF
TRBV6-1,TRBJ1-2,.,CASSGTVGYTF
TRBV18,TRBJ2-5,.,CASSPQEGETQYF
TRBV28,TRBJ2-2,.,CASSFRGLNTGELFF
TRBV4-1,TRBJ2-3,TRBD1,CASSPATGTDTQYF
TRBV28,TRBJ1-4,.,CASRSRRPTNEKLFF
TRBV12-5,TRBJ2-3,.,CASGLVDSVGTQYF
TRBV7-9,TRBJ1-4,TRBD1,CASSKGQTNEKLFF
TRBV7-6,TRBJ1-6,.,CASSSRGDGSPLHF
TRBV6-5,TRBJ2-2,TRBD1,CATTGDSGELFF
TRBV18,TRBJ2-5,.,CASSQPRETQYF
TRBV13,TRBJ2-1,TRBD1,CASSSTGQETYNEQFF
TRBV5-1,TRBJ2-1,TRBD1,CASSLRDRVTDNEQFF
TRBV10-3,TRBJ2-2,.,CAIDRTNTGELFF
TRBV28,TRBJ1-4,TRBD1,CASSSYGQGGEKLFF
TRBV5-1,TRBJ2-5,.,CASSRNPTRNQETQYF